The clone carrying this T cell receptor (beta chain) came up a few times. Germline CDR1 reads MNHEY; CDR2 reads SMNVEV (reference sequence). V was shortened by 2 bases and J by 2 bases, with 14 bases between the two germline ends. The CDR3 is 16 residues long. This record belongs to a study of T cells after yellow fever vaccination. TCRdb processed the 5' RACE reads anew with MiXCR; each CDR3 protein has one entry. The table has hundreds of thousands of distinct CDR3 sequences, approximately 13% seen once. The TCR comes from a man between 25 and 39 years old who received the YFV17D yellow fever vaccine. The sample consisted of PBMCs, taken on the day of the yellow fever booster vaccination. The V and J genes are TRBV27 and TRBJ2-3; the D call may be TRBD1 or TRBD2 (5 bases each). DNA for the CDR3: TGTGCCAGCAGTTTACCCCGGGACGGGAACACAGATACGCAGTATTTT. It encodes CASSLPRDGNTDTQYF.